Below are 14 T cell receptor beta chains sequenced from a single sample in a study of T cell changes during pregnancy in multiple sclerosis. The method was immunoSEQ multiplex PCR; TCRdb's version includes in-frame clones alone and lacks a portion of them. Of 100,000 to 150,000 clones in the sample, approximately 93% were seen once. This specimen consisted of peripheral blood, obtained before pregnancy. The receptors here all came from a female donor with multiple sclerosis, enrolled in a pregnancy study.

The chain couples TRBV5-1 to TRBJ2-5; 8 nucleotides agree with TRBD2. V lost 4 bases and J lost 4; bases outside the gene matches: 9. Per the germline V gene, CDR1 is SGHRS and CDR2 is YFSETQ. The CDR3 contains 15 residues. The CDR3 DNA follows: TGCGCCAGCAGCCGTATAACTAGCGGTAGAGAGACCCAGTACTTC. Translation gives CASSRITSGRETQYF.

The chain carries TRBV5-1 and TRBJ1-2; D is uncertain. V lost 0 bases and J 2 bases, leaving 11 bases between the germline ends. Germline assignment: CDR1 SGHRS and CDR2 YFSETQ. CDR3 length: 15 amino acids. The CDR3 DNA is TGCGCCAGCAGCTTGGCCCTAGGAGGGAACTATGGCTACACCTTC. Translating gives CASSLALGGNYGYTF.

This chain connects TRBV6-6 to TRBJ2-1, with D hard to call. Germline CDR1 reads MNHNY; CDR2 reads SVGAGI (reference sequence). CDR3 size: 15 residues. The V and J ends lost 0 bases and 10 bases respectively, with 16 bases between them. The CDR3 region has the DNA TGTGCCAGCAGTTACTCATTTCGACTCCTGGAGGAGCAGTTCTTC. Amino acids: CASSYSFRLLEEQFF.

This chain joins TRBV5-1 and TRBJ2-1; 9 bases fit TRBD1. The V gene end was trimmed by 0 bases and the J gene end by 8 bases; junction bases not matched to a gene: 3. The CDR3 totals 14 residues. Germline V CDR1 and CDR2: SGHRS, YFSETQ. CDR3 DNA: TGCGCCAGCAGCTTGGGACAGGGGGGCTATGAGCAGTTCTTC. This sequence encodes CASSLGQGGYEQFF.

J is TRBJ1-2 and V is TRBV5-1; no reliable D call. Germline CDR1 reads SGHRS; CDR2 reads YFSETQ. V was trimmed by 4 bases and J by 0 bases, leaving 16 bases between them. The CDR3 has 16 residues. CDR3 coding DNA: TGCGCCAGCAGCCCTGGCCCGAGACATCCTAACTATGGCTACACCTTC. Protein sequence: CASSPGPRHPNYGYTF.

The J gene is TRBJ2-3, the V gene TRBV7-9; TRBD1 aligns across 10 bases. V lost 5 bases, J lost 2 bases, and 4 bases stayed unmatched. The germline V gene has CDR1 SEHNR and CDR2 FQNEAQ (reference sequence). The CDR3 sequence is 15 residues long. The CDR3 nucleotides are TGTGCCAGCAGCAAGACAGGGGGCCCCACAGATACGCAGTATTTT. Its protein product is CASSKTGGPTDTQYF.

The chain employs TRBV6-6 and TRBJ1-1, with D hard to call. CDR1 and CDR2 (germline): MNHNY, SVGAGI (reference sequence). This CDR3 region has 16 residues. Trimming took off 2 bases at V and 4 bases at J, with 17 bases between the two ends. The CDR3: CASSYPPGGLSTEAFF. DNA for the CDR3: TGTGCCAGCAGTTACCCCCCCGGAGGGCTGAGCACTGAAGCTTTCTTT.

The chain has TRBV6-1 and TRBJ2-1; 12 nucleotides match TRBD2. The junction had 8 bases not matched to a gene; V was cut back by 4 bases and J by 7 bases. The CDR3 extends over 16 amino acids. CDR1 and CDR2 from the germline V gene are MNHNS and SASEGT. The CDR3 protein is CASSARLAGEQNEQFF. In nucleotides, the CDR3 is TGTGCCAGCAGTGCCCGACTAGCGGGGGAGCAAAATGAGCAGTTCTTC.

The chain combines TRBV6-5 with TRBJ2-5, with 8 bases lining up with TRBD2. Germline V gene lookup returns CDR1 MNHEY and CDR2 SVGAGI. The CDR3 sequence is 16 residues long. Germline trimming cut 2 bases from V and 2 bases from J; bases unmatched to any gene: 7. CDR3 loop: CASSYRGSGAQETQYF. In DNA, the CDR3 is TGTGCCAGCAGTTACCGGGGTAGCGGGGCTCAAGAGACCCAGTACTTC.

This sequence joins TRBV29-1 and TRBJ1-1; D is ambiguous. Trimming took off 7 bases at V and 5 bases at J, with 17 bases between the two ends. The CDR3 is made up of 13 amino acids. Per germline, CDR1 SQVTM and CDR2 ANQGSEA. Written as DNA, the CDR3 is TGCAGCGCTCTCTGGGGAGGGAGAACTGAAGCTTTCTTT. Translation: CSALWGGRTEAFF.

This chain connects TRBV7-8 to TRBJ2-5; 12 nucleotides agree with TRBD1. The V segment lost 6 bases and the J segment 5 bases; nucleotides outside the gene matches: 4. CDR1 SGHVS and CDR2 FQNEAQ come from the germline V gene. CDR3 length equals 14 residues. CDR3 region: CASRRDRGRETQYF. Here the CDR3 DNA reads TGTGCCAGCAGACGGGACAGGGGGCGGGAGACCCAGTACTTC. Filled out from reference TRBV7-8 and TRBJ2-5, the complete variable domain reads GAGVSQSPRYKVAKRGQDVALRCDPISGHVSLFWYQQALGQGPEFLTYFQNEAQLDKSGLPSDRFFAERPEGSVSTLKIQRTQQEDSAVYLCASRRDRGRETQYFGPGTRLLVL.

The chain has TRBV28 and TRBJ1-2; TRBD1 aligns across 10 bases. The junction had 7 bases not matched to a gene; V was cut back by 7 bases and J by 8 bases. The CDR3 spans 13 residues. Germline lookup yields CDR1 MDHEN and CDR2 SYDVKM. The CDR3 sequence: CASTRTGGEGYTF. CDR3 nucleotides: TGTGCCAGCACCCGGACAGGGGGAGAAGGCTACACCTTC.

This clone has a single count. The germline gene is not matched at one end of the junction; a read error may be the cause. V and J are TRBV19 and TRBJ1-5; 7 positions match TRBD1. The CDR3 sequence is 16 residues long. Germline V gives CDR1 LNHDA, CDR2 SQIVND (reference sequence). The CDR3 reads CASSMIRDRINQPQRF. The CDR3 DNA reads TGTGCCAGTAGTATGATCCGGGACAGAATTAATCAGCCCCAGCGTTTT.

V usage is TRBV6-5 and J usage is TRBJ2-5, with 8 bases identical to TRBD1. The V gene end was trimmed by 4 bases and the J gene end by 4 bases; junction bases not matched to a gene: 5. Per the germline V gene, CDR1 is MNHEY and CDR2 is SVGAGI. This CDR3 comprises 14 residues. DNA for the CDR3: TGTGCCAGCAGTTTCTCAGGGGGCCGAGAGACCCAGTACTTC. Amino acid sequence: CASSFSGGRETQYF.